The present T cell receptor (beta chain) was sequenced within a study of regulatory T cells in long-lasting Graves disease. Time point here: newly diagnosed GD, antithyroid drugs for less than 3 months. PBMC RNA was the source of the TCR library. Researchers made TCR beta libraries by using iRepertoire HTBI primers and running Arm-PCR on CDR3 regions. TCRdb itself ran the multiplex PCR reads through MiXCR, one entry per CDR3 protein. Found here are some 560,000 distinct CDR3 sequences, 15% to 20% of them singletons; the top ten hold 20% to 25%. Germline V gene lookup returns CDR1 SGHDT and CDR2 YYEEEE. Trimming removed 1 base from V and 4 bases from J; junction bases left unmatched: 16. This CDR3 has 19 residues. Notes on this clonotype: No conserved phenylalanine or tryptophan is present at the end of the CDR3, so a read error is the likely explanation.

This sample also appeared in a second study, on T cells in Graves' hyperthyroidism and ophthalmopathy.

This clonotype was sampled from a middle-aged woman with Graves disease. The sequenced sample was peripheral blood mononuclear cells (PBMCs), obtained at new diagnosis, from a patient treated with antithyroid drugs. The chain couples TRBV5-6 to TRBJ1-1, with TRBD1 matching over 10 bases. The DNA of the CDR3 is TGTGCCAGCAGCTTGTTCCCCCTAAGGGACAGGGGATTTATCACTGAAGCTTTCCTT. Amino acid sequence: CASSLFPLRDRGFITEAFL.